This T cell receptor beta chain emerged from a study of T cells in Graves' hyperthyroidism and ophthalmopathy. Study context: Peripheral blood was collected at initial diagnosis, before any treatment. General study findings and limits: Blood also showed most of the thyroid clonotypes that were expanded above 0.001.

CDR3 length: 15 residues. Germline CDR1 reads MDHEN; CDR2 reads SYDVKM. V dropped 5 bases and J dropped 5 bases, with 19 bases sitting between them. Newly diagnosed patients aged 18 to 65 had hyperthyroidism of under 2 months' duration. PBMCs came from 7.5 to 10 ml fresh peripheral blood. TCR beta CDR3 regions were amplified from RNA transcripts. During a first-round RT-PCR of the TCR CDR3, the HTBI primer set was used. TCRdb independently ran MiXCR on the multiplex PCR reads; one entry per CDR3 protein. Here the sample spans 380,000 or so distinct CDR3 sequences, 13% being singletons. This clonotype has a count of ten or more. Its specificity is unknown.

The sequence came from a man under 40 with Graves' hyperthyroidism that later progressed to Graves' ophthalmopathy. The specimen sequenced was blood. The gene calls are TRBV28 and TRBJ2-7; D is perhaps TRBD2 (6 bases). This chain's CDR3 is CASSRLDGGRNEQYF. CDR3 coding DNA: TGTGCCAGCAGTCGACTTGACGGGGGTCGGAACGAGCAGTACTTC.